This record looks at one TCR beta chain sequence and its context. The sample comes from a study of blood T cell repertoires in COVID-19. Whole-study context: COVID-19 samples collected from the United States, Italy and Spain covered acute and convalescent phases.

In the original workflow: Estimation of nucleated cell counts relied on the amplification of reference gene primers. Measured with immunoSEQ multiplex PCR; TCRdb has only the in-frame clones, and not every one. From that table come the V and J calls and clone size; the DNA was used to work out D and trimming. The sample lists around 230,000 clones, 88% seen once, with roughly 0.69% in the top ten. CDR3 length: 16 amino acids. The trim removed 5 bases at V and 7 bases at J, leaving 7 bases unmatched. Germline CDR1 and CDR2: SGHRS and YFSETQ. V is TRBV5-1 and J is TRBJ1-6, with 12 bases identical to TRBD1. The sample taken for sequencing was peripheral blood. This clonotype was sampled from a middle-aged man with acute or convalescent COVID-19. The CDR3, as DNA: TGCGCCAGCAGTTCCCGGGACAGGGGGCAAAATTCACCCCTCCACTTT. Its protein product is CASSSRDRGQNSPLHF.